The T cell receptor beta chain under discussion was sequenced for a study of TIL therapy for anti-PD-1-resistant metastatic lung cancer. Across the whole study: Tumors had a median PD-L1 proportion score of around 6%.

V dropped 5 bases and J dropped 9 bases, with 14 bases sitting between them. This CDR3 comprises 11 residues. The germline V gene encodes CDR1 DFQATT and CDR2 SNEGSKA (reference sequence). The immunoSEQ assay was v3. The table came from immunoSEQ multiplex PCR; TCRdb's copy has only in-frame clones and leaves some out. The sample lists more than 90,000 clones; about two thirds were seen once. The study's findings and limits: Compared with baseline intratumoral T cells, expanded TIL cultures were more clonal and less diverse (approximately 6% vs 31%).

Notes on this clone: Its antigen is undetermined.

Time point meaning: pre-treatment sample, taken before nivolumab and TIL therapy. Tumor tissue came from excised metastases, mostly pleural nodules or supraclavicular lymph nodes. The chain couples TRBV20-1 to TRBJ2-7, with D unresolved. The receptor was isolated from a person aged 25 to 80 with non-small cell lung cancer. Sequencing was performed on tumor tissue, taken at baseline. CDR3 nucleotides: TGCAGTGCTCCAACGAGGTCGGGGCAGTACTTC. This sequence encodes CSAPTRSGQYF.